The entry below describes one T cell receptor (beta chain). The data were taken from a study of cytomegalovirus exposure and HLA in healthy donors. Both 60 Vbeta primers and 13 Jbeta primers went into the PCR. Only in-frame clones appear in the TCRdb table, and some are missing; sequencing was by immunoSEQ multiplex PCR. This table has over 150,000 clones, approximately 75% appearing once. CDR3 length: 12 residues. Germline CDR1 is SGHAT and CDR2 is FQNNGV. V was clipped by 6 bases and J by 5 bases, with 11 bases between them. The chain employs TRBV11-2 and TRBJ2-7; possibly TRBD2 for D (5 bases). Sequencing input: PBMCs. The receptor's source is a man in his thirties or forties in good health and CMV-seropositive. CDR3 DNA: TGTGCCAGCAGAAGGCCCGGGGACGAGCAGTACTTC. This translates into CASRRPGDEQYF.